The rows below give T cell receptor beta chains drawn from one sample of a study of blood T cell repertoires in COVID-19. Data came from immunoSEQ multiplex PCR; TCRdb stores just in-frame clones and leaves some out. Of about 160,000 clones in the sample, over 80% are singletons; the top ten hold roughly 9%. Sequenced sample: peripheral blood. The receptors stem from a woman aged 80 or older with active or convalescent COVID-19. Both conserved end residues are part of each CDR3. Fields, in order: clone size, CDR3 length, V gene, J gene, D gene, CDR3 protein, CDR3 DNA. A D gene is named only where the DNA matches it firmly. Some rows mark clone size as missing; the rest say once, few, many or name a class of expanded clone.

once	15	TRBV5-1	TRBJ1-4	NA	CASSPGPSAGEKLFF	TGCGCCAGCAGCCCAGGACCCTCGGCGGGGGAAAAACTGTTTTTT
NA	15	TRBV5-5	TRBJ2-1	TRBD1	CASSPGTGSHNEQFF	TGTGCCAGCAGCCCCGGGACAGGGAGTCACAATGAGCAGTTCTTC
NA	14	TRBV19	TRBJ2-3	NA	CASSPSGNTDTQYF	TGTGCCAGTAGTCCGAGCGGAAACACAGATACGCAGTATTTT
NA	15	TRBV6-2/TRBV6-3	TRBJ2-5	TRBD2	CASSYSSTSGETQYF	TGTGCCAGCAGTTACTCCTCGACTAGCGGGGAGACCCAGTACTTC
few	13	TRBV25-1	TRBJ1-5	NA	CASSVGGEQPQHF	TGTGCCAGCAGTGTAGGAGGGGAGCAGCCCCAGCATTTT
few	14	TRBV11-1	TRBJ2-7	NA	CASSLRRASSEQYF	TGTGCCAGCAGCTTACGCAGGGCATCATCCGAGCAGTACTTC
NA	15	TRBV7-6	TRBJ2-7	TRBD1	CASSLVDRGTYEQYF	TGTGCCAGCAGCCTAGTGGACAGGGGCACCTACGAGCAGTACTTC
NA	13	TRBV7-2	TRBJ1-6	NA	CASSSLFEGALHF	TGTGCCAGCAGCTCCCTCTTCGAAGGGGCCCTCCACTTT
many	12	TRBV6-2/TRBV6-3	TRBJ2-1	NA	CASSFYGNEQFF	TGTGCCAGCAGTTTTTACGGGAATGAGCAGTTCTTC
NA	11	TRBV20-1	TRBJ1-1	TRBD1	CSGTGGSEAFF	TGCAGTGGGACAGGGGGCAGTGAAGCTTTCTTT
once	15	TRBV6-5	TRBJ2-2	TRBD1	CASGDRVLGTGELFF	TGTGCCAGCGGGGACAGGGTTCTGGGGACCGGGGAGCTGTTTTTT
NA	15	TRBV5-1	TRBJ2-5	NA	CASSLGQGLQETQYF	TGCGCCAGCAGCTTGGGCCAGGGCCTACAAGAGACCCAGTACTTC
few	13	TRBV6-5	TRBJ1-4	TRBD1	CASSSRQGEKLFF	TGTGCCAGCAGTTCCCGACAGGGTGAAAAACTGTTTTTT
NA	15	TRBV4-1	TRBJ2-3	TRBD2	CASSLTPSRLAVQYF	TGCGCCAGCAGCCTGACCCCTTCTAGACTAGCGGTGCAGTATTTT
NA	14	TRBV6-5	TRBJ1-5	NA	CASSYGAGFQPQHF	TGTGCCAGCAGTTACGGAGCGGGTTTTCAGCCCCAGCATTTT
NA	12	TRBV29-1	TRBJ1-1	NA	CSVSQGNTEAFF	TGCAGCGTTTCGCAGGGTAACACTGAAGCTTTCTTT
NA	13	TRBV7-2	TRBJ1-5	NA	CASSPDPSQPQHF	TGTGCCAGCAGCCCTGATCCCAGTCAGCCCCAGCATTTT
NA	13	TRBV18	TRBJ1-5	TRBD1	CASRQGVNQPQHF	TGTGCCAGCCGACAGGGGGTCAATCAGCCCCAGCATTTT
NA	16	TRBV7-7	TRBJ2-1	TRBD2	CASSLGTSGTLNEQFF	TGTGCTAGCAGCTTAGGGACTAGCGGTACCCTCAATGAGCAGTTCTTC
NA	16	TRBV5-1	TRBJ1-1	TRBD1	CASTSGQGTLNTEAFF	TGCGCCAGCACCTCCGGACAGGGAACCCTGAACACTGAAGCTTTCTTT
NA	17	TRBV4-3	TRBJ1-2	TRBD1	CASSRGRDRGRGYGYTF	TGCGCCAGCAGCCGCGGCCGGGACAGGGGGCGAGGCTATGGCTACACCTTC
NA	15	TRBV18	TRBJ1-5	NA	CASSPLGALNQPQHF	TGTGCCAGCTCACCACTGGGGGCCTTAAATCAGCCCCAGCATTTT
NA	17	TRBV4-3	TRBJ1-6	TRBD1	CASSQDQGGSYNSPLHF	TGCGCCAGCAGCCAAGATCAGGGGGGCTCCTATAATTCACCCCTCCACTTT
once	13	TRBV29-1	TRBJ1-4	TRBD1	CSVLTGGFEKLFF	TGCAGCGTGTTGACAGGGGGGTTTGAAAAACTGTTTTTT
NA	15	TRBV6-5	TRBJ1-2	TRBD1	CASTESTGVSDGYTF	TGTGCCAGCACCGAATCGACAGGGGTTTCAGACGGCTACACCTTC
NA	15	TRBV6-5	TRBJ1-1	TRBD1	CASSPRQGSNTEAFF	TGTGCCAGCAGCCCCCGACAGGGATCGAACACTGAAGCTTTCTTT